This T cell receptor (beta chain) is from a study of T cell changes during pregnancy in multiple sclerosis. From germline, CDR1 is SGHDT and CDR2 YYEEEE. This CDR3 region has 12 residues. Trimming shortened V by 4 bases and J by 9 bases, and 13 bases separated the two germline ends. Here immunoSEQ multiplex PCR was the method, and the copy in TCRdb shows in-frame clones only, minus some. The sample includes fewer than 130,000 clones, approximately 89% seen only once; the top ten take about 3.5%. The sequence was obtained from a female donor with multiple sclerosis, enrolled in a pregnancy study. Here the sequenced sample was peripheral blood, taken after pregnancy. The chain has TRBV5-6 and TRBJ1-2; D gene uncertain. As DNA, the CDR3 is TGTGCCAGCAGCCCCGGAGGGTTACGCTACACCTTC. Translated: CASSPGGLRYTF.